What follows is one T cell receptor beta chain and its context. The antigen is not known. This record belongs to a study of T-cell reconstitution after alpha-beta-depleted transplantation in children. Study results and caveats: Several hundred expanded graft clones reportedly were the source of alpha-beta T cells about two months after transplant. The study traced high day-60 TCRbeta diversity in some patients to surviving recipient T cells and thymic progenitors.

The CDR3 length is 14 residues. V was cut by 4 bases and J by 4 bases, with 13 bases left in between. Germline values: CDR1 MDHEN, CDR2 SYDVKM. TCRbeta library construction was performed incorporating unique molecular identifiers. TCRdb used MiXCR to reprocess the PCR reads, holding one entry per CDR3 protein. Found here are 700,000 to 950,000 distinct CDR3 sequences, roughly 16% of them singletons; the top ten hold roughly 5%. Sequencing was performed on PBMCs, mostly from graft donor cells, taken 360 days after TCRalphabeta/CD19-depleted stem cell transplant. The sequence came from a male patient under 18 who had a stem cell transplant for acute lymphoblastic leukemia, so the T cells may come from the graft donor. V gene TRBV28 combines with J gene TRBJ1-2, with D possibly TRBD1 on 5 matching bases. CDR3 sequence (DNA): TGTGCCAGCAGTTATACTAGGGGCCTCTATGGCTACACCTTC. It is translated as CASSYTRGLYGYTF.